Below, one TCR beta chain is given with its context. Its antigen is still unknown. This entry belongs to a study of yellow fever vaccine responses in identical twins. The CDR3 is made up of 13 amino acids. Germline loops: CDR1 SNHLY, CDR2 FYNNEI. V shed 1 base and J shed 6 bases, with 7 bases lying between them. TCRdb recomputed calls from the RT-PCR reads with MiXCR, one row per CDR3 protein. The sample records around 20,000 distinct CDR3 sequences, less than 75% being singletons. Whole-study findings and limits: Reportedly, twins showed a vaccine T cell response that looked partly convergent and partly personalized.

The chain uses TRBV2 and TRBJ2-1; D might be TRBD2 (5 bases). The sequences come from T cells from blood (PBMCs), unsorted or a sorted subset (not recorded which), collected before or after yellow fever vaccination (not recorded which). The receptor comes from a woman aged 18-29 years who received the yellow fever vaccine. The CDR3 DNA reads TGTGCCAGCAGTGAAGAGAGGGTCAATGAGCAGTTCTTC. Protein sequence: CASSEERVNEQFF.